One TCR beta chain is described in this entry. Antigen: not known. Donors comprised healthy HIV-negative adults lacking recent acute infections or vaccinations. This table comes from immunoSEQ multiplex PCR, and its TCRdb copy is limited to in-frame clones, with some not included. The profile shows almost 750,000 clones, approximately 72% of them singletons. This sample stems from a study of shared clonotypes between healthy human individuals. V lost 3 bases and J lost 6, with 20 bases in between. Germline lookup yields CDR1 MNHEY and CDR2 SMNVEV (reference sequence). The CDR3 covers 17 residues. Study-wide findings and caveats: Shared clonotypes across all four donors exceeded non-shared ones in generation probability. An expected dependence of interdonor clonotype sharing on sequencing depth was noted. Among the subsets, naive ones generally showed larger estimated richness than memory ones.

The rearrangement uses TRBV27 and TRBJ2-2, with D possibly called TRBD1 or TRBD2 (5 bases each). Sequencing was carried out using memory CD4+ T cells sorted from blood. Subset defined: CD45RA-negative fraction. The clonotype originates from a woman aged 25 to 45 in good health. The CDR3 region is CASSFSTPFGGAGELFF. CDR3 bases: TGTGCCAGCAGTTTTTCCACGCCTTTTGGGGGAGCCGGGGAGCTGTTTTTT.